This T cell receptor beta chain was captured in a study of metastatic and nonmetastatic thyroid tumors. Across the study: Repertoires from malignant and benign thyroid patients were compared across blood and tumor or nodule tissue.

Original analysis: Researchers built a distant-metastasis classifier for papillary thyroid cancer that drew on CDR3 differences across clinicopathological groups. TCRdb reanalyzed the PCR reads with MiXCR. TCRdb, not the original authors, processed these V and J calls. The table records 30,000 to 35,000 clones, about 21% of them present only once. There were no patients who had received any treatment before thyroid surgery. The germline CDR1 and CDR2 sequences are SEHNR and FQNEAQ (reference sequence). The V end lost 3 bases, the J end lost 2 bases, and 9 bases lay between the germline ends. There are 14 residues in the CDR3. This clone was picked up many times. Its antigen is undetermined. Regarding the study as a whole: Versus benign nodules, malignant thyroid tumors reportedly had significantly higher TCR beta diversity, in blood and tumor.

The material sequenced was tumor tissue. The clonotype comes from a male donor with papillary thyroid cancer or a benign thyroid nodule (not recorded which). Some clones in this sample may be carry-over from other donors' samples. This chain connects TRBV7-9 to TRBJ2-3; D gene uncertain. CDR3 nucleotides: TGTGCCAGCAGCTTTTTGGAACTCACAGATACGCAGTATTTT. Translated: CASSFLELTDTQYF.